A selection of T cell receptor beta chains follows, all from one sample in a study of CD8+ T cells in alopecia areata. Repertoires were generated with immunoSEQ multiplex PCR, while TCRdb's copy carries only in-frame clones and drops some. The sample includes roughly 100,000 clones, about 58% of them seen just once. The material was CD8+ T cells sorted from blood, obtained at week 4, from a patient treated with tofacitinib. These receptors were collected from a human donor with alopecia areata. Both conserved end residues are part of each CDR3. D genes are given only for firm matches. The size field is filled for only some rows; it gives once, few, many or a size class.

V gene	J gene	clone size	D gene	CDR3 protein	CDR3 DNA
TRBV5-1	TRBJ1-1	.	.	CASSLINSYTEAFF	TGCGCCAGCAGCTTGATTAACAGCTACACTGAAGCTTTCTTT
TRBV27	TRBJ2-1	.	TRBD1	CASSLDRAENNEQFF	TGTGCCAGCAGTTTAGACAGGGCCGAAAACAATGAGCAGTTCTTC
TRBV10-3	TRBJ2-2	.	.	CAINDVGGVNTGELFF	TGTGCCATCAATGACGTTGGTGGGGTGAACACCGGGGAGCTGTTTTTT
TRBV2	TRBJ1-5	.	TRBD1	CASRLGQGLSFDQPQHF	TGTGCCAGCAGGCTGGGACAGGGACTATCATTCGATCAGCCCCAGCATTTT
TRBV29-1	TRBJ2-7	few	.	CSVEGVTMGSYEQYF	TGCAGCGTTGAAGGGGTCACCATGGGCTCCTACGAGCAGTACTTC
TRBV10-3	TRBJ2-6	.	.	CATTGQSSGANVLTF	TGTGCCACAACGGGACAATCCTCTGGGGCCAACGTCCTGACTTTC
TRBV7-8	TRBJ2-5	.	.	CASSLISVETQYF	TGTGCCAGCAGCTTAATTAGCGTAGAGACCCAGTACTTC
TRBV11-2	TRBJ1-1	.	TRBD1	CASSLSRDRGAFF	TGTGCCAGCAGCTTATCTAGGGACAGGGGAGCTTTCTTT
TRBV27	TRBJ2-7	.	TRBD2	CASSAAATSGTYEQYF	TGTGCCAGCAGTGCGGCGGCGACTAGCGGGACCTACGAGCAGTACTTC
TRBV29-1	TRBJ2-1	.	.	CSVVGGSGEQFF	TGCAGCGTTGTAGGGGGGAGCGGTGAGCAGTTCTTC
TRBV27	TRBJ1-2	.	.	CASSAWGSGYTF	TGTGCCAGCAGTGCCTGGGGCAGCGGCTACACCTTC
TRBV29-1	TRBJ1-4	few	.	CSADGGQGEKLFF	TGCAGCGCGGATGGAGGGCAAGGAGAAAAACTGTTTTTT
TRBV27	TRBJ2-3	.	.	CASSLGAQGDTQYF	TGTGCCAGCAGTCTAGGGGCTCAGGGAGATACGCAGTATTTT
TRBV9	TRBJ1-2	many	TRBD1	CASSVAGTGSFGYTF	TGTGCCAGCAGCGTAGCGGGGACAGGGAGCTTTGGCTACACCTTC
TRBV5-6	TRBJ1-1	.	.	CASSLSGPEAFF	TGTGCCAGCAGCTTGTCAGGCCCTGAAGCTTTCTTT
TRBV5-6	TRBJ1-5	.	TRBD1	CASSLAGQPRNQPQHF	TGTGCCAGCAGCTTGGCGGGACAGCCGAGGAATCAGCCCCAGCATTTT
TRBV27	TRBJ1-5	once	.	CASSLGFNNQPQHF	TGTGCCAGCAGTTTAGGCTTTAACAATCAGCCCCAGCATTTT
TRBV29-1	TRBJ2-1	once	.	CSVILSGVGDNEQFF	TGCAGCGTAATTCTGAGTGGTGTCGGTGACAATGAGCAGTTCTTC